This T cell receptor beta chain was captured by sequencing in a study of blood T cell repertoires in COVID-19. This CDR3 has 14 residues. V dropped 5 bases and J dropped 9; count of bases not matched to a gene: 11. The V gene's germline CDR1 is WNHNN and CDR2 SYGVQD (reference sequence). Libraries were prepared by immunoSEQ multiplex PCR; TCRdb keeps only in-frame clonotypes and omits some of them. The sample includes over 150,000 clones, roughly 93% seen only once; the top ten take 2% to 3%. This TCR was recovered from a man younger than 35 with acute or convalescent COVID-19. The gene calls are TRBV10-1 and TRBJ2-7; 9 bases fit TRBD2. Sequencing was performed on peripheral blood. The CDR3 nucleotides read TGCGCCAGCAGTCTTCTAGCGGGAACCGCGGGGCAGTACTTC. The encoded protein is CASSLLAGTAGQYF.